This T cell receptor beta chain was profiled in a study of molecular identifiers for immune sequencing clone quantification. TCRdb ran MiXCR on the PCR reads and lists one entry per CDR3 protein. The top ten clones hold about 9% of a sample with over 2,000 distinct CDR3 sequences, roughly 24% of them seen once. This clonotype rates as medium-sized. Its specificity is unknown. The V gene lost 7 bases and the J gene lost 0 bases, with 13 bases spanning the gap. The V gene's germline CDR1 is MNHEY and CDR2 SVGAGI. CDR3 length: 15 residues. Study-wide results and limits: Jurkat TCR RNA spiked in from one cell could reportedly be detected among approximately 980,000 naive cells. Clones of above 20 RNA copies carried over 98% of effector molecules; in naive cells they carried under 1%. Barcode collisions between identical TCR molecules could shrink estimates of highly expanded clone sizes.

The sample consisted of naive CD8+ T cells from blood, with Jurkat cell RNA spiked in. The subset is: FACS-sorted CD8+CD4-CCR7+CD45RA+ naive T cells. This TCR was recovered from a human donor in good health. Some libraries in this study had Jurkat cell RNA spiked in. The chain employs TRBV6-5 and TRBJ2-4; perhaps TRBD1 as D (6 bases). The CDR3, as DNA: TGTGCCAGCAACACGGGACAACTAGCCAAAAACATTCAGTACTTC. Protein product: CASNTGQLAKNIQYF.